The 19 T cell receptor beta chains below come from one sample, sequenced in a study of T-cell reconstitution after alpha-beta-depleted transplantation in children. As it was prepared, the TCRbeta library received unique molecular identifiers. TCRdb used MiXCR to reprocess the PCR reads, holding one entry per CDR3 protein. This sample yields about 580,000 distinct CDR3 sequences, of which 23% are seen a single time; 13% to 15% belongs to the top ten. Sequenced material: PBMCs, mostly from graft donor cells, taken 360 days after TCRalphabeta/CD19-depleted stem cell transplant. These receptors all stem from a boy younger than two who had a stem cell transplant for acute myeloid leukemia, so the T cells may come from the graft donor.

In its sample, this clonotype was seen many times. Compared with germline, one end of the junction differs, possibly owing to a read error. The chain links TRBV6-6 to TRBJ2-1; a possible D gene is TRBD1 (6 bases). This CDR3 region has 13 residues. Germline assignment: CDR1 MNHNY and CDR2 SVGAGI (reference sequence). The CDR3 loop is CASSDSQGYEQFF. The CDR3 nucleotides read TGTGCCAGCAGTGACTCCCAGGGGTATGAGCAGTTCTTC.

This chain's CDR3 is CASSPGQRDTEAFF. In DNA, the CDR3 is TGCGCCAGCAGCCCTGGACAGAGGGACACTGAAGCTTTCTTT. V usage is TRBV4-3 and J usage is TRBJ1-1; tentative D call: TRBD1 (6 bases). CDR3 length: 14 amino acids. Germline-derived CDR1 and CDR2 are LGHNA and YSLEER. Trimming took 4 bases from V and 3 from J, leaving 12 bases between them.

Many counts were recorded for this clonotype. The V gene is TRBV6-5, the J gene TRBJ1-4; 7 positions agree with TRBD1. This CDR3 is built from 15 residues. V shed 0 bases, J shed 8 bases, and the junction held 6 bases outside the gene matches. CDR1 and CDR2 (germline): MNHEY, SVGAGI. CDR3 DNA sequence: TGTGCCAGCAGTTACTCGGCAGGGGGACGAGAAAAACTGTTTTTT. It translates to CASSYSAGGREKLFF.

This chain links TRBV20-1 with TRBJ2-3, with TRBD1 identical over 9 bases. V shed 5 bases, J shed 6 bases, and the junction held 12 bases outside the gene matches. CDR1 is DFQATT, CDR2 SNEGSKA, per germline (reference sequence). The CDR3 runs to 15 residues. Here the CDR3 reads CSAADPGQGGDTQYF. The CDR3 DNA sequence: TGCAGTGCTGCCGATCCGGGACAGGGAGGGGATACGCAGTATTTT.

This clonotype was found a few times. The chain recombines TRBV25-1 with TRBJ2-5; unclear D gene. The CDR3 runs to 15 residues. V lost 1 base and J 4 bases, leaving 13 bases between the germline ends. Germline loops: CDR1 MGHDK, CDR2 SYGVNS. CDR3 residues: CASSELRVFGETQYF. DNA of the CDR3: TGTGCCAGCAGTGAATTACGGGTGTTCGGAGAGACCCAGTACTTC.

Here the CDR3 reads CASSLGWATQYF. As DNA, the CDR3 is TGTGCCAGCAGCTTAGGGTGGGCGACCCAGTACTTC. The chain couples TRBV7-2 to TRBJ2-5; unclear D gene. Between the trimmed V and J ends, which lost 1 base and 7 bases, there was a span of 7 bases. CDR1 and CDR2 (germline): SGHTA, FQGNSA. CDR3 size: 12 residues.

This chain links TRBV20-1 with TRBJ2-7, with 8 bases aligning to TRBD1. Looked up from germline, CDR1 is DFQATT and CDR2 is SNEGSKA (reference sequence). The CDR3 length is 13 residues. V dropped 6 bases and J dropped 4; count of bases not matched to a gene: 8. The CDR3 here is CSARTGPNYEQYF. CDR3 DNA: TGCAGTGCAAGGACAGGGCCAAATTACGAGCAGTACTTC.

There are many counts of this clonotype. This rearrangement joins TRBV12-3 or TRBV12-4 to TRBJ2-1; 11 bases map to TRBD2. Trimming at V came to 6 bases and at J to 0 bases, leaving 10 bases not matched to a gene. The CDR3 is made up of 18 amino acids. CDR3 in DNA: TGTGCCAGCAGCCTCGGGACTAGCGGCCACAGCTCCTACAATGAGCAGTTCTTC. Translated: CASSLGTSGHSSYNEQFF.

The rearrangement joins TRBV7-3 to TRBJ2-3; 10 positions match TRBD2. Germline V gene sequence: CDR1 SGHTA, CDR2 FQGTGA. The CDR3 consists of 18 residues. Germline trimming cut 5 bases from V and 0 bases from J; bases unmatched to any gene: 11. CDR3 region: CASSRSLAGARSTDTQYF. CDR3 bases: TGTGCCAGCAGCCGAAGTCTAGCGGGGGCCCGGAGCACAGATACGCAGTATTTT. Combining the CDR3 with reference TRBV7-3 and TRBJ2-3 gives the whole variable domain GAGVSQTPSNKVTEKGKYVELRCDPISGHTALYWYRQSLGQGPEFLIYFQGTGAADDSGLPNDRFFAVRPEGSVSTLKIQRTERGDSAVYLCASSRSLAGARSTDTQYFGPGTRLTVL.

This clonotype has just a few counts. The chain recombines TRBV7-2 with TRBJ2-3; D is perhaps TRBD1 (5 bases). CDR1 is SGHTA and CDR2 is FQGNSA in the germline V gene. V shed 10 bases and J shed 3 bases, with 20 bases lying between them. The CDR3 length is 15 residues. The CDR3 is CATLPGLVPTDTQYF. The CDR3 coding sequence is TGTGCCACCCTCCCAGGGCTGGTCCCGACAGATACGCAGTATTTT.

The table lists this clonotype with many counts. This could be a read error, since a much larger clone is one nucleotide away. V and J are TRBV29-1 and TRBJ1-1; no clear D. V lost 2 bases, J lost 4 bases, and 5 bases lay in between. The CDR3 consists of 11 residues. Germline V gene data show CDR1 as SQVTM and CDR2 as ANQGSEA. This CDR3 reads CSVELGTEAFF. The CDR3, as DNA: TGCAGCGTTGAACTGGGCACTGAAGCTTTCTTT.

The chain combines TRBV6-1 with TRBJ2-7; tentative D call: TRBD1 (6 bases). The CDR3 is 14 residues long. CDR1 and CDR2 (germline): MNHNS, SASEGT. V lost 6 bases, J lost 3 bases, and 15 bases lay in between. CDR3 sequence reads: CASRLRGLIYEQYV. The CDR3 DNA reads as TGTGCCAGCAGGCTCAGGGGTCTGATCTACGAGCAGTACGTC.

This clonotype was counted at least ten times. The chain carries TRBV12-3 or TRBV12-4 and TRBJ2-3, with TRBD2 identical over 12 bases. The CDR3 spans 16 residues. J gave up 1 base and V 6 bases, and 5 bases lay outside the gene matches. The CDR3 loop reads CASSPRLAGGTDTQYF. The CDR3 DNA reads as TGTGCCAGCAGCCCTAGACTAGCGGGGGGCACAGATACGCAGTATTTT.

The J gene is TRBJ2-2, the V gene TRBV6-2 or TRBV6-3; D is unclear. V dropped 4 bases and J dropped 1 base, with 4 bases sitting between them. The CDR3 is made up of 13 amino acids. CDR1 is MNHEY and CDR2 is SVGEGT in the germline V gene. The CDR3 region is CASSSMNTGELFF. CDR3 coding DNA: TGTGCCAGCAGTTCGATGAACACCGGGGAGCTGTTTTTT.

A few counts support this clonotype. This chain connects TRBV7-2 to TRBJ2-3; D unclear. The CDR3 spans 16 residues. The ends were cut back, 0 bases at V and 0 bases at J, with 10 bases in the middle. Germline CDR1 is SGHTA and CDR2 is FQGNSA. The CDR3 region has the DNA TGTGCCAGCAGCTTAGCGATACTGACTAGCACAGATACGCAGTATTTT. It codes for CASSLAILTSTDTQYF.

The chain has TRBV6-4 and TRBJ2-1; no definite D call. Trimming stripped 0 bases from V and 0 bases from J, with 9 bases between. The CDR3 has 16 amino acids. The germline CDR1 and CDR2 sequences are MRHNA and SNTAGT. The CDR3 DNA reads TGTGCCAGCAGTGACTCATTGGGAAGCTCCTACAATGAGCAGTTCTTC. Amino acid sequence: CASSDSLGSSYNEQFF.

This chain joins TRBV7-8 and TRBJ2-7; D ambiguous. Germline assignment: CDR1 SGHVS and CDR2 FQNEAQ. Trimming removed 0 bases from V and 6 bases from J, with 9 bases in between. This CDR3 is 13 amino acids long. The DNA of the CDR3 is TGTGCCAGCAGCTTAGCAGATCCCTCCGAGCAGTACTTC. Its translation: CASSLADPSEQYF. The whole variable domain, filled in from reference TRBV7-8 and TRBJ2-7, reads GAGVSQSPRYKVAKRGQDVALRCDPISGHVSLFWYQQALGQGPEFLTYFQNEAQLDKSGLPSDRFFAERPEGSVSTLKIQRTQQEDSAVYLCASSLADPSEQYFGPGTRLTVT.

This clonotype has only a few counts. The junction departs from the called germline gene at one end, perhaps through a read error. The chain is built from TRBV10-3 and TRBJ2-1, with 9 bases that match TRBD2. The CDR3 loop spans 17 amino acids. Per germline, CDR1 ENHRY and CDR2 SYGVKD. As DNA, the CDR3 is TGTGCCACCAGTGTCCAGCCGGGACTAGCAGTCTACAATGAGCAGTTCTTC. This sequence encodes CATSVQPGLAVYNEQFF.

In its sample, this clonotype was seen many times. The chain uses TRBV9 and TRBJ2-5; D unresolved. Germline CDR1 SGDLS, CDR2 YYNGEE. Between the trimmed V and J ends, which lost 0 bases and 4 bases, there was a span of 13 bases. The CDR3 loop spans 15 amino acids. CDR3 in amino acids: CASSVGPEIGETQYF. Written as DNA, the CDR3 is TGTGCCAGCAGCGTAGGTCCGGAGATTGGAGAGACCCAGTACTTC.